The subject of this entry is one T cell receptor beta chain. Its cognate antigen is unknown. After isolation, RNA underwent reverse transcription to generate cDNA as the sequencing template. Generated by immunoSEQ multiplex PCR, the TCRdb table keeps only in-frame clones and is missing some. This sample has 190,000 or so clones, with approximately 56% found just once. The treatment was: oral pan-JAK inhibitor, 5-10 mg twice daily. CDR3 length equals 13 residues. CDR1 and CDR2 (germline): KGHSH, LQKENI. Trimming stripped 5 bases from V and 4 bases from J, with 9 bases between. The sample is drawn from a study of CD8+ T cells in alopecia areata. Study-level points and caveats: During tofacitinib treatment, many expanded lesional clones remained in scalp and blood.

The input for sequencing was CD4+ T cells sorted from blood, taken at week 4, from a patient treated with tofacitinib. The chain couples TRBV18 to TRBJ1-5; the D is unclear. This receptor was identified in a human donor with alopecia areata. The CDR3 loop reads CASSLAVNQPQHF. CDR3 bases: TGTGCCAGCTCATTGGCGGTAAATCAGCCCCAGCATTTT.